Described below is a single T cell receptor beta chain sequence and its context. Antigen specificity is unknown. The data stem from a study of cytomegalovirus exposure and HLA in healthy donors. Study-wide findings and caveats: In vitro data verified a few CMV-associated chains as specific for CMV antigens. In a later analysis, at a false discovery rate of 0.05, 15,000 to 20,000 TCR beta sequences were associated with HLA alleles. The only immune exposure information that was available was CMV serostatus.

The germline V gene has CDR1 MGHRA and CDR2 YSYEKL. Trimming removed 5 bases at V and 3 bases at J, with 14 bases between. This CDR3 has 16 residues. PCR used 60 Vbeta primers and 13 Jbeta primers. Profiling relied on immunoSEQ multiplex PCR, and the TCRdb table lists in-frame clones only, not all of them. The sample holds roughly 100,000 clones, 74% seen once. This TCR derives from a man aged 50-59 years in good health and CMV-seropositive. The sample taken for sequencing was PBMCs. The V call is TRBV4-1, the J call TRBJ2-6, with D possibly TRBD1 on 6 matching bases. CDR3 region: CASSATGIGGANVLTF. CDR3 sequence (DNA): TGCGCCAGCAGCGCCACAGGGATAGGTGGGGCCAACGTCCTGACTTTC.